The 23 T cell receptor beta chains given below trace back to one sample, sequenced in a study of OX40 agonist ivuxolimab in advanced cancers. Using immunoSEQ multiplex PCR, the repertoire was profiled, and TCRdb retains in-frame clones only, with some absent. The sample includes approximately 55,000 clones, approximately 86% seen only once; the top ten take approximately 14%. This specimen was CD4+ or CD8+ T cells sorted from blood, taken in a trial of the OX40 agonist ivuxolimab. The receptors come from an adult with an advanced solid tumor such as melanoma, head and neck, liver or kidney cancer.

The chain carries TRBV30 and TRBJ2-1; 10 nucleotides line up with TRBD2. The germline V gene encodes CDR1 GTSNPN and CDR2 SVGIG (reference sequence). V lost 3 bases and J lost 3; bases outside the gene matches: 14. The length of the CDR3 is 18 residues. CDR3 sequence reads: CAWRSPRLAGDIYNEQFF. The DNA for the CDR3 is TGTGCCTGGAGGAGTCCAAGGCTAGCGGGAGATATCTACAATGAGCAGTTCTTC.

The gene calls are TRBV28 and TRBJ2-2; TRBD1 aligns across 8 bases. The trim removed 5 bases at V and 3 bases at J, leaving 2 bases unmatched. The CDR3 loop spans 14 amino acids. Germline V gives CDR1 MDHEN, CDR2 SYDVKM. DNA for the CDR3: TGTGCCAGCAGTCCAGGGGGCGACACCGGGGAGCTGTTTTTT. As protein: CASSPGGDTGELFF. Full variable domain (outside the CDR3, taken from reference TRBV28 and TRBJ2-2): DVKVTQSSRYLVKRTGEKVFLECVQDMDHENMFWYRQDPGLGLRLIYFSYDVKMKEKGDIPEGYSVSREKKERFSLILESASTNQTSMYLCASSPGGDTGELFFGEGSRLTVL.

The sample holds one count of this clone. The V gene is TRBV4-1, the J gene TRBJ2-1, with TRBD2 identical over 9 bases. The length of the CDR3 is 14 residues. After removal of 3 bases from V and 7 bases from J, the junction contained 4 bases not matched to a gene. Per the germline V gene, CDR1 is MGHRA and CDR2 is YSYEKL. DNA of the CDR3: TGCGCCAGCAGCCATAACCTAGCGGGAAATGAGCAGTTCTTC. It is translated as CASSHNLAGNEQFF.

The genes are TRBV30 and TRBJ2-3; D may correspond to TRBD1 or TRBD2 (5 bases each). The CDR3 runs 15 residues. Trimming left V 3 bases short and J 2 bases short, with 15 bases between. CDR1 and CDR2 from the germline V gene are GTSNPN and SVGIG (reference sequence). For the CDR3, the DNA is TGTGCCTGGAGCCGGGACGGCACCTTCACAGATACGCAGTATTTT. This sequence encodes CAWSRDGTFTDTQYF.

The chain combines TRBV5-6 with TRBJ1-1, with TRBD1 as a possible D gene (5 bases). V was trimmed by 4 bases and J by 5 bases, leaving 15 bases between them. The length of the CDR3 is 14 residues. Germline loops: CDR1 SGHDT, CDR2 YYEEEE. The CDR3 protein is CASSPGTHGTEAFF. CDR3 bases: TGTGCCAGCAGCCCCGGGACCCACGGGACTGAAGCTTTCTTT.

The CDR3 bases are TGTGCCAAAGGACAGACAGGCACAGATACGCAGTATTTT. Translating it yields CAKGQTGTDTQYF. The chain joins TRBV2 to TRBJ2-3, with a weak D call TRBD1 (6 bases). V lost 10 bases and J lost 1, with 12 bases in between. The CDR3 spans 13 residues. Per germline, CDR1 SNHLY and CDR2 FYNNEI.

The chain is built from TRBV5-1 and TRBJ2-1; 10 bases align to TRBD2. Germline CDR1 reads SGHRS; CDR2 reads YFSETQ. J gave up 3 bases and V 1 base, and 1 base lay outside the gene matches. The CDR3 sequence is 15 residues long. CDR3 in amino acids: CASSLWTSGYNEQFF. The CDR3 region has the DNA TGCGCCAGCAGCTTGTGGACTAGCGGCTACAATGAGCAGTTCTTC.

V and J are TRBV19 and TRBJ2-7, with 7 bases identical to TRBD1. This CDR3 has 15 amino acids. Germline V CDR1 and CDR2: LNHDA, SQIVND (reference sequence). J was trimmed by 1 base and V by 5 bases; bases with no gene match: 8. The DNA for the CDR3 is TGTGCCAGTAGTGGCACAGGGGAATTGTCCTACGAGCAGTACTTC. Its protein product is CASSGTGELSYEQYF. The complete variable domain, with remaining parts taken from reference TRBV19 and TRBJ2-7, reads DGGITQSPKYLFRKEGQNVTLSCEQNLNHDAMYWYRQDPGQGLRLIYYSQIVNDFQKGDIAEGYSVSREKKESFPLTVTSAQKNPTAFYLCASSGTGELSYEQYFGPGTRLTVT.

By its share, this clone is medium-sized. The chain links TRBV7-9 to TRBJ2-3; TRBD1 agrees at 7 bases. Per the germline V gene, CDR1 is SEHNR and CDR2 is FQNEAQ (reference sequence). The CDR3 spans 16 residues. V lost 4 bases to trimming and J lost 4 bases; unmatched junction nucleotides: 11. The CDR3 DNA sequence: TGTGCCAGCAGCTCAAGTCAAGGACAGGAGGCAGATACGCAGTATTTT. Its protein product is CASSSSQGQEADTQYF.

The V call is TRBV28, the J call TRBJ1-2; 8 bases match TRBD1. The length of the CDR3 is 15 residues. Losses at the gene ends were 5 bases for V and 5 bases for J; bases not matched to a gene: 10. Germline V gene data show CDR1 as MDHEN and CDR2 as SYDVKM. CDR3 sequence: CASSPLDRETYGYTF. CDR3 bases: TGTGCCAGCAGTCCCCTGGACAGGGAGACGTATGGCTACACCTTC.

Comment on this clone: A junction boundary mismatches the germline segment, possibly from a read error. The genes are TRBV6-1 and TRBJ2-4, with D uncertain. Per germline, CDR1 MNHNS and CDR2 SASEGT. This CDR3 is 14 amino acids long. CDR3 DNA: TGTGCCAGCAGTGAATGGCGCTCCAACAACATTCAGTACTTC. Translation gives CASSEWRSNNIQYF.

The V call is TRBV6-4, the J call TRBJ2-5, with 7 bases lining up with TRBD1. The CDR3 extends over 16 amino acids. The V segment lost 2 bases and the J segment 5 bases; nucleotides outside the gene matches: 11. Per the germline V gene, CDR1 is MRHNA and CDR2 is SNTAGT. CDR3 loop: CASSDDGQAPGETQYF. CDR3 nucleotide sequence: TGTGCCAGCAGTGACGACGGACAGGCGCCAGGGGAGACCCAGTACTTC.

The J gene is TRBJ2-5, the V gene TRBV9, with no clear D. Germline CDR1 and CDR2: SGDLS and YYNGEE. Between the trimmed V and J ends, which lost 4 bases and 2 bases, there was a span of 15 bases. The CDR3 sequence is 15 residues long. The CDR3 DNA follows: TGTGCCAGCAGCTTAAACCCCGGACGGCAAGAGACCCAGTACTTC. The encoded protein is CASSLNPGRQETQYF.

The rearrangement uses TRBV11-2 and TRBJ1-1; 9 bases map to TRBD1. This CDR3 is 15 amino acids long. Germline-derived CDR1 and CDR2 are SGHAT and FQNNGV. J gave up 7 bases and V 5 bases, and 11 bases lay outside the gene matches. CDR3 coding DNA: TGTGCCAGCAGCCCTCAGTGGGACAGGGTCAATGAAGCTTTCTTT. It translates to CASSPQWDRVNEAFF.

In the case of this clone: The junction departs from the called germline gene at one end, perhaps through a read error. This rearrangement joins TRBV7-7 to TRBJ2-1, with 8 bases lining up with TRBD2. The germline CDR1 and CDR2 sequences are SSHAT and FNYEAQ (reference sequence). This CDR3 spans 14 amino acids. The CDR3 DNA is TGTGCTAGCAGCCGAATAGCGGGAACATCTGAGCAGTTCTTC. Encoded protein: CASSRIAGTSEQFF. The entire variable domain, with the rest obtained from reference TRBV7-7 and TRBJ2-1, is as follows: GAGVSQSPRYKVTKRGQDVTLRCDPISSHATLYWYQQALGQGPEFLTYFNYEAQPDKSGLPSDRFSAERPEGSISTLTIQRTEQRDSAMYRCASSRIAGTSEQFFGPGTRLTVL.

V and J are TRBV18 and TRBJ1-1; possibly TRBD1 for D (6 bases). From germline, CDR1 is KGHSH and CDR2 LQKENI. The V end was cut by 2 bases, the J end by 4 bases, with 14 bases between. The CDR3 runs 15 residues. CDR3 residues: CASSPETGIGTEAFF. For the CDR3, the DNA is TGTGCCAGCTCACCAGAAACAGGGATTGGCACTGAAGCTTTCTTT.

The chain uses TRBV10-3 and TRBJ2-7; TRBD1 matches 11 bases. The germline CDR1 and CDR2 sequences are ENHRY and SYGVKD. The CDR3 runs to 16 residues. The J segment lost 0 bases and the V segment lost 6 bases, leaving 7 bases of the junction unmatched. CDR3 residues: CAISHTGTGGSYEQYF. Here the CDR3 DNA reads TGTGCCATCAGCCACACTGGGACAGGGGGCTCCTACGAGCAGTACTTC.

V gene TRBV6-5 combines with J gene TRBJ2-7; TRBD1 matches 7 bases. From germline, CDR1 is MNHEY and CDR2 SVGAGI. The V gene end was trimmed by 5 bases and the J gene end by 2 bases; junction bases not matched to a gene: 6. This CDR3 comprises 14 residues. The CDR3 nucleotides are TGTGCCAGCAGTACAAGACAGGGAACCTACGAGCAGTACTTC. It encodes CASSTRQGTYEQYF.

This rearrangement joins TRBV19 to TRBJ2-1; D is unclear. CDR1 and CDR2 from the germline V gene are LNHDA and SQIVND (reference sequence). V gave up 5 bases and J gave up 10 bases, with 24 bases separating them. The CDR3 sequence is 16 residues long. The CDR3 nucleotides are TGTGCCAGTAGTCCCCGCCTGCGTTATGCGGCACGGGAGCAGTTCTTC. Its translation: CASSPRLRYAAREQFF.

A single count supports this clone. This chain connects TRBV30 to TRBJ2-1, with D tentatively TRBD1 (6 bases). Trimming cost V 4 bases and J 11 bases, with 15 bases left between them. Germline-derived CDR1 and CDR2 are GTSNPN and SVGIG (reference sequence). This CDR3 contains 12 residues. For the CDR3, the DNA is TGTGCCTGGACTGGACAGTTGGAAAAGCAGTTCTTC. Its protein is CAWTGQLEKQFF.

The rearrangement links TRBV6-5 to TRBJ2-7; D may be TRBD2 (5 bases). V lost 8 bases and J 3 bases, leaving 14 bases between the germline ends. CDR3 length equals 13 residues. Germline V gives CDR1 MNHEY, CDR2 SVGAGI. CDR3 nucleotide sequence: TGTGCCAGCCTAAGCGGTACGAGCTACGAGCAGTACTTC. Translation gives CASLSGTSYEQYF.

The chain recombines TRBV21-1 with TRBJ2-1. TRBV21-1 is tagged as a pseudogene. The CDR3 covers 12 residues. The CDR3, as DNA: TGTGCCAGCAGCAAAGACTACAATGAGCAGTTCTTC. Its protein product is CASSKDYNEQFF.

The rearrangement uses TRBV5-6 and TRBJ2-5, with 7 bases matching TRBD1. Germline CDR1 reads SGHDT; CDR2 reads YYEEEE. V gave up 4 bases and J gave up 4 bases; unmatched junction bases: 4. The CDR3 totals 13 residues. CDR3 nucleotide sequence: TGTGCCAGCAGCCCGGACAGGAGAGAGACCCAGTACTTC. Translation gives CASSPDRRETQYF.